This TCR beta chain was identified during a study of blood T cell repertoires in COVID-19. Study details: Sites in the United States, Italy and Spain provided acute and convalescent COVID-19 samples.

The V gene's germline CDR1 is SGHRS and CDR2 YFSETQ. This CDR3 has 17 amino acids. Trimming removed 3 bases from V and 0 bases from J; junction bases left unmatched: 5. In the study's own analysis: Reference gene primer amplification in the assay estimated nucleated cell counts. TCRdb's table, derived via immunoSEQ multiplex PCR, lists solely in-frame clones and lacks some. That table gives V, J and clone size, and the DNA gave D and trimming. Among roughly 170,000 clones listed, 70% to 90% were seen once. The material sequenced was peripheral blood. This receptor was taken from a man aged 70 or older with active or convalescent COVID-19. The chain couples TRBV5-1 to TRBJ2-6; TRBD1 matches 8 bases. CDR3 amino acids: CASSWTGSSSGANVLTF. For the CDR3, the DNA is TGCGCCAGCAGCTGGACAGGGTCAAGCTCTGGGGCCAACGTCCTGACTTTC. The full variable domain, its missing parts supplied by reference TRBV5-1 and TRBJ2-6, is KAGVTQTPRYLIKTRGQQVTLSCSPISGHRSVSWYQQTPGQGLQFLFEYFSETQRNKGNFPGRFSGRQFSNSRSEMNVSTLELGDSALYLCASSWTGSSSGANVLTFGAGSRLTVL.